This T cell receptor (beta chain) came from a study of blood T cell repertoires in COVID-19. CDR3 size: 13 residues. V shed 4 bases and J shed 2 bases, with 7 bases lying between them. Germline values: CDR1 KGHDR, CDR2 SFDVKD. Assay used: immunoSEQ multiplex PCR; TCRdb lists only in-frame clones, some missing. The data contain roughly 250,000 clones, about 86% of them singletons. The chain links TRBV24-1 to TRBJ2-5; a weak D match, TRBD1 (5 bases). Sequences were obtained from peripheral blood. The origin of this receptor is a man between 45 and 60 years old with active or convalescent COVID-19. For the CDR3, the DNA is TGTGCCACCAGTGACCCAGGGCAAGAGACCCAGTACTTC. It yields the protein CATSDPGQETQYF.